This T cell receptor (beta chain) is from a study of CD8 T cells in Susac syndrome. The RNA, roughly 0.5 to 1 ug, was put through reverse transcription using random hexamers. TCRdb re-called the immunoSEQ multiplex PCR reads with MiXCR, one entry per CDR3 protein. Altogether about 150,000 distinct CDR3 sequences are present, roughly 95% being singletons, with the ten largest covering about 0.12%. Study-wide results and limits: Where Susac syndrome CD4+ T cell repertoires were concerned, no clonal expansion was evident.

Comment on this clonotype: Its antigen remains unidentified.

CDR3 length: 13 amino acids. Germline V CDR1 and CDR2: SGHRS, YFSETQ. The V end lost 7 bases, the J end lost 0 bases, and 9 bases lay between the germline ends. The TCR was taken from a human donor with Susac syndrome. The chain is built from TRBV5-1 and TRBJ2-3, with D unclear. The sequenced material came from CD4+ T cells from PBMCs. CDR3 amino acids: CASHSGSTDTQYF. For the CDR3, the DNA is TGCGCCAGCCACTCCGGGAGCACAGATACGCAGTATTTT. Complete variable domain (other parts from reference TRBV5-1 and TRBJ2-3): KAGVTQTPRYLIKTRGQQVTLSCSPISGHRSVSWYQQTPGQGLQFLFEYFSETQRNKGNFPGRFSGRQFSNSRSEMNVSTLELGDSALYLCASHSGSTDTQYFGPGTRLTVL.